Here is one TCR beta chain with its context. Antigen: not known. The data originate from a study of graft-versus-host responses after intestinal transplantation. Study-level background: Recipients across the board were started on anti-thymocyte globulin induction, then kept on tacrolimus and steroids for about three years.

Here immunoSEQ multiplex PCR was the method, and the copy in TCRdb shows in-frame clones only, minus some. The table shows 40,000 or so clones, with 85% to 95% occurring only once. Study-wide results and caveats: Graft-donor T cell macrochimerism in patients accompanied high graft-versus-host to host-versus-graft clonal ratios in allografts.

The input for sequencing was unstimulated CD8+ T cells sorted from spleen or lymph node cells, taken before transplant. This receptor was identified in a human donor who was the organ donor for an intestinal transplant.

This chain's CDR3 is CASSLLARRDRGTSGNYEQYF. Written as DNA, the CDR3 is TGTGCCAGCAGCTTATTGGCGCGCCGGGACAGGGGGACTAGCGGGAACTACGAGCAGTACTTC. V usage is TRBV7-8 and J usage is TRBJ2-7; 13 bases fit TRBD2. J was trimmed by 3 bases and V by 2 bases; bases with no gene match: 19. Germline V CDR1 and CDR2: SGHVS, FQNEAQ. This CDR3 contains 21 residues.